The sequence of this T cell receptor (beta chain) was determined in a study of blood T cells in healthy people across ages (dated by TCRdb to 2014 to 2015). Background on the whole study: Template switching captured roughly one uniquely barcoded TCR beta cDNA molecule per two T cells in model experiments. To track age-related changes in TCR beta repertoire diversity, the study relied on deep sequencing normalized with unique cDNA molecular identifiers. Four age groups were formed from the donors: young (average about 17 years), middle-aged (around 39), aged (around 68) and long-lived (around 82). To avoid experimental bias, donors of different ages were spread randomly across the sequencing lanes. Using the same blood draw, the study looked at two additional independent replicas of 1 million unique cDNA reads for two donors, one aged 18 to 30 and the other aged 80 or older. Study-level results and caveats: The percentage of naive T cells measured by flow cytometry correlated strongly with observed TCR beta diversity. Estimates of total diversity based on one million sequenced T cells were considered lower bounds and underestimates. Because donor CMV infection status was unknown, age-related changes in expanded clonotypes were potentially confounded. Observed TCR beta diversity per million T cells fell roughly linearly with age, and a significant reduction was already apparent by age approximately 40. Compared with the aged group, more naive CD4+ T cells, fewer expanded clones and increased TCR diversity were shown by the long-lived group, suggesting age selection. Bulk unsorted PBMC profiling prevented conclusive comparison of naive and antigen-experienced compartments.

To note about this clonotype: What this receptor recognizes is not known. One end of the junction varies from germline; a read error may be responsible.

Donors were 40 or so systemically healthy Caucasian individuals from Russia aged roughly 6 to 100 years. Each donor gave 9.5 to 10 milliliters of peripheral blood, drawn into EDTA-treated Vacutainer tubes. Ficoll-Paque density-gradient centrifugation was used to isolate PBMCs, with at least 6.5 million per sample. Trizol reagent was used to extract total RNA from PBMCs, with at least 5.5 micrograms per sample. For every donor, flow cytometry on a PBMC aliquot measured the percentage of naive CD45RAhigh/CD27high T cells. The CDR3 measures 13 amino acids from cysteine to phenylalanine. Solely the CDR3 DNA is kept, with 39 bases framed from the first base. The CDR1 and CDR2 encoded by the germline V gene are KGHSH and LQKENI. Library preparation employed 5' RACE. TCRdb names Illumina HiSeq 2500 as the instrument used. The second PCR ran for roughly 7 to 11 cycles and used a J-beta primer mix along with a sample-barcoded 5' primer. A template-switch 5' adaptor carrying 12 random nucleotides introduced a unique molecular identifier onto each TCR beta cDNA molecule. Each sample yielded at least 2.5 million CDR3-containing paired-end reads. The Mint cDNA synthesis kit, primed by a TRBC-specific oligonucleotide, was used to synthesize first-strand cDNA from all RNA. After uracil-DNA glycosylase treatment, a first 18-cycle PCR used universal primers M1SS and BC2_uni_R on all cDNA. Concerning the study's data processing: Normalization of each sample was performed by random selection of 1 million high-quality reads, each carrying a distinct molecular identifier. Reads with shared molecular identifiers were discarded instead of being binned into consensus sequences. MiTCR, with a Q25 quality threshold and the strictest error-elimination algorithm, was used for CDR3 identification, clonotype clustering and error correction. A nonparametric unseen species model using Euler transformation provided a lower-bound estimate of total TCR beta diversity. TCRdb took the public reads, trimmed them with fastp at Q25, ran MiXCR for clone calling and kept in-frame beta chains. Rows matching on CDR3 protein sequence are summarized as one entry with the most common DNA and genes. TCRdb, rather than the study authors, made the V and J calls. This sample comprises around 1,600,000 distinct CDR3 sequences, less than 45% of them detected only once. More than 4% of the sample belongs to the ten largest clones.

The sample was blood. The sequence links TRBV18 to TRBJ2-4, with a tentative D gene TRBD1 over 6 matching bases. This receptor was identified in a woman in her late teens or twenties in good health. The CDR3 region has the sequence CASSPDSNYEQYF. The sequenced DNA is TGTGCCAGCTCACCGGACAGCAACTACGAGCAGTATTTC. Supplemented by the reference TRBV18 and TRBJ2-4 proteins around the CDR3, the complete variable domain is NAGVMQNPRHLVRRRGQEARLRCSPMKGHSHVYWYRQLPEEGLKFMVYLQKENIIDESGMPKERFSAEFPKEGPSILRIQQVVRGDSAAYFCASSPDSNYEQYFGAGTRLSVL.